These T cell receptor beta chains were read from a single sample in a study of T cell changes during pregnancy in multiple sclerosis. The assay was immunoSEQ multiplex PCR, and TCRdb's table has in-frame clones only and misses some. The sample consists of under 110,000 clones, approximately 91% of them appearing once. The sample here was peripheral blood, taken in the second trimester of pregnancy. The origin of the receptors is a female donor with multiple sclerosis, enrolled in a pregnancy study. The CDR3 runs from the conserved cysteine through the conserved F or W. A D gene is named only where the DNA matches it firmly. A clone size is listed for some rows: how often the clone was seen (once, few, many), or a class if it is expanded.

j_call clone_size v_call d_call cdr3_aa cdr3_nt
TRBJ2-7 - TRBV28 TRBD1 CASSLDGQGGYEQYF TGTGCCAGCAGTCTTGACGGACAGGGAGGCTACGAGCAGTACTTC
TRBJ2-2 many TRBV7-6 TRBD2 CASSYLGTSGGAPGELFF TGTGCCAGCAGCTACCTCGGGACTAGCGGTGGAGCGCCCGGGGAGCTGTTTTTT
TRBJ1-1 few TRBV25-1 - CASRTPGQNTEAFF TGTGCCAGCAGGACTCCGGGACAGAACACTGAAGCTTTCTTT
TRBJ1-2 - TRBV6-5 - CASSFSQGRLIYGYTF TGTGCCAGCAGTTTCTCCCAGGGGCGGTTAATCTATGGCTACACCTTC
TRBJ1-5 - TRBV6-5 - CASSYSSDSNQPQHF TGTGCCAGCAGTTACTCGTCAGATAGCAATCAGCCCCAGCATTTT
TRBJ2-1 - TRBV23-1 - CASSQSEGAWNEQFF TGCGCCAGCAGTCAATCGGAAGGGGCGTGGAATGAGCAGTTCTTC
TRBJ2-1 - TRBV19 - CASSDTGVGRRDEQFF TGTGCCAGCAGTGATACCGGGGTAGGGAGGAGGGATGAGCAGTTCTTC
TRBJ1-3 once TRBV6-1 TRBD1 CASSEYQGATGNTIYF TGTGCCAGCAGTGAATATCAGGGGGCGACAGGAAACACCATATATTTT
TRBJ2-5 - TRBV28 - CASSGELGTRTQYF TGTGCCAGCAGTGGGGAGCTAGGAACAAGGACCCAGTACTTC
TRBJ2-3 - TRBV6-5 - CASSYAYADTQYF TGTGCCAGCAGTTACGCGTACGCAGATACGCAGTATTTT
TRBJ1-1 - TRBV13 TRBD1 CASSFRGLDTEAFF TGTGCCAGCAGCTTCAGGGGGTTGGACACTGAAGCTTTCTTT
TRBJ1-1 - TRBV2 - CASSVEGRVNTEAFF TGTGCCAGCAGTGTGGAGGGACGGGTGAACACTGAAGCTTTCTTT
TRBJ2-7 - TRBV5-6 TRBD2 CASSLNPTSGPAYEQYF TGTGCCAGCAGCTTGAACCCGACTAGCGGGCCGGCCTACGAGCAGTACTTC
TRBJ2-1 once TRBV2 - CASAPGRQANEQFF TGTGCCAGCGCCCCTGGGAGACAAGCCAATGAGCAGTTCTTC
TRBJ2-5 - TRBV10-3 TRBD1 CAISEARGQGREETQYF TGTGCCATCAGTGAGGCGCGGGGACAGGGACGCGAAGAGACCCAGTACTTC
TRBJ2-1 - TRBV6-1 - CASSLTDPRQGGQFF TGTGCCAGCAGCCTCACCGACCCGAGGCAGGGTGGGCAGTTCTTC
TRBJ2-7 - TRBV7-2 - CASSLVSRIYYEQYF TGTGCCAGCAGCTTAGTGTCCAGAATTTACTACGAGCAGTACTTC
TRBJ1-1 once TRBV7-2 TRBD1 CASSPPGTGNTEAFF TGTGCCAGCTCACCACCAGGGACAGGGAACACTGAAGCTTTCTTT